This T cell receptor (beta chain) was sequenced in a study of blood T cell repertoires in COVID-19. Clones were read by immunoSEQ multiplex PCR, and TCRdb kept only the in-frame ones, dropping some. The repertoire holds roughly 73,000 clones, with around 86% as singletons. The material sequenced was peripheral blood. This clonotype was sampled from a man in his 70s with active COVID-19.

The CDR3 region is CASSLATGVGSYEQYF. The DNA of the CDR3 is TGCGCCAGCAGCTTGGCGACAGGGGTGGGTTCCTACGAGCAGTACTTC. The chain recombines TRBV5-1 with TRBJ2-7, with 8 bases aligning to TRBD1. Germline lookup yields CDR1 SGHRS and CDR2 YFSETQ. Unmatched junction bases numbered 6, after V lost 0 bases and J lost 1 base. The CDR3 contains 16 residues.